The subject of this entry is one T cell receptor beta chain. The data are from a study of OX40 agonist ivuxolimab in advanced cancers. Looking at the study overall: Given to patients was ivuxolimab, an agonistic anti-OX40 (CD134) antibody.

TCRdb's table, derived via immunoSEQ multiplex PCR, lists solely in-frame clones and lacks some. The data hold 50,000 to 65,000 clones, with 88% observed a single time. Trimming removed 0 bases at V and 5 bases at J, with 13 bases between. Germline lookup yields CDR1 SGDLS and CDR2 YYNGEE. This CDR3 is 15 amino acids long. This sample comprised CD4+ or CD8+ T cells sorted from blood, obtained in a trial of the OX40 agonist ivuxolimab. The receptor was isolated from an adult with an advanced solid tumor such as melanoma, head and neck, liver or kidney cancer. The V gene is TRBV9, the J gene TRBJ2-3, with D hard to call. CDR3 loop: CASSVDVTHGDTQYF. CDR3 nucleotide sequence: TGTGCCAGCAGCGTAGATGTAACCCACGGAGATACGCAGTATTTT. Looking up the rest from reference TRBV9 and TRBJ2-3 gives the full variable domain: DSGVTQTPKHLITATGQRVTLRCSPRSGDLSVYWYQQSLDQGLQFLIQYYNGEERAKGNILERFSAQQFPDLHSELNLSSLELGDSALYFCASSVDVTHGDTQYFGPGTRLTVL.